This note documents a single T cell receptor (beta chain) sequence. These data belong to a study of radiotherapy plus CTLA-4 blockade in lung cancer. Measured with immunoSEQ multiplex PCR; TCRdb has only the in-frame clones, and not every one. The table records 40,000 to 50,000 clones, roughly four fifths of them present only once. Germline V gene lookup returns CDR1 SGHTA and CDR2 FQGNSA. V lost 5 bases to trimming and J lost 2 bases; unmatched junction nucleotides: 12. The CDR3 contains 17 residues. This sequence was found in a human donor with non-small cell lung cancer who had stable disease on radiotherapy plus ipilimumab. V and J are TRBV7-2 and TRBJ1-1, with TRBD1 matching over 9 bases. Source: peripheral blood, taken from a patient treated with radiotherapy plus ipilimumab. CDR3 amino acids: CASSDWTGAFGNTEAFF. Written as DNA, the CDR3 is TGTGCCAGCAGCGATTGGACAGGGGCTTTCGGTAACACTGAAGCTTTCTTT.